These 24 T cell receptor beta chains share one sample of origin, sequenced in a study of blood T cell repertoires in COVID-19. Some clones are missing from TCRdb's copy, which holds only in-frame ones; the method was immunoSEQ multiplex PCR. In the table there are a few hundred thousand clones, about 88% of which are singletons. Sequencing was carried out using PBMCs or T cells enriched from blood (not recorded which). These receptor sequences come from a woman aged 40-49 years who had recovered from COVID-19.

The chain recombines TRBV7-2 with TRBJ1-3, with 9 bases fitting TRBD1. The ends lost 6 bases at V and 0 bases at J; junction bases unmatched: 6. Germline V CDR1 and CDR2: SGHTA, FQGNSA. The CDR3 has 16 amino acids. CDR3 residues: CASSLYRGPSGNTIYF. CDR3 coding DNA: TGTGCCAGCAGTCTATACAGGGGGCCCTCTGGAAACACCATATATTTT.

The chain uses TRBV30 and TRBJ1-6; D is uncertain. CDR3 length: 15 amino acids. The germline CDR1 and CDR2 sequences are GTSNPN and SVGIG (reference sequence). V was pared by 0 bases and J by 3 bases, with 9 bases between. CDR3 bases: TGTGCCTGGAGTGTAAGGCGGGACTATAATTCACCCCTCCACTTT. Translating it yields CAWSVRRDYNSPLHF.

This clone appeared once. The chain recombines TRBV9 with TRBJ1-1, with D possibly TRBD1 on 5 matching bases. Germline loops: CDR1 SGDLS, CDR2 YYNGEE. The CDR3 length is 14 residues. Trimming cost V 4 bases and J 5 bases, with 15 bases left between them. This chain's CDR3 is CASSPLGGGTEAFF. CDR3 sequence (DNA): TGTGCCAGCAGCCCATTGGGGGGGGGTACTGAAGCTTTCTTT.

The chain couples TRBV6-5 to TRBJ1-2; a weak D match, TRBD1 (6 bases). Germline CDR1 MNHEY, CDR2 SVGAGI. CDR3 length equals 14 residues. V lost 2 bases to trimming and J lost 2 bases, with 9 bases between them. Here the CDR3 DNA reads TGTGCCAGCAGTTACACACAGGGAAACTATGGCTACACCTTC. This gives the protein CASSYTQGNYGYTF.

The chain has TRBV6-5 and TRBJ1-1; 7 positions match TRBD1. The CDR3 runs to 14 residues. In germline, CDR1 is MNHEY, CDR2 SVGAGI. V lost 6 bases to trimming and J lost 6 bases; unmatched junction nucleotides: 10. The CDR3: CASRLTGVKSEAFF. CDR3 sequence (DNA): TGTGCCAGCAGACTAACAGGGGTGAAGTCTGAAGCTTTCTTT.

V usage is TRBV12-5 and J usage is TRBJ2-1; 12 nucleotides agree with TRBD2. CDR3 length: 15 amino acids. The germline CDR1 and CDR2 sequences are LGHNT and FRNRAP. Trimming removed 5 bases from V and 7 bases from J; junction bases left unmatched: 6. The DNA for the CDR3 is TGTGCTAGTGGTCTGACTAGCGGGGGAGGGAATGAGCAGTTCTTC. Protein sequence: CASGLTSGGGNEQFF.

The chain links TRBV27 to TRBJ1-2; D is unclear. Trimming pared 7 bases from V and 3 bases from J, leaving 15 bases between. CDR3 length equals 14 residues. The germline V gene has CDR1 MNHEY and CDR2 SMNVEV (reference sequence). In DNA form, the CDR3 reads TGTGCCAGCACCGTTAAGGCCCAGGACTATGGCTACACCTTC. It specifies CASTVKAQDYGYTF.

The CDR3 spells CASSPAFQRVNTEAFF. The CDR3 coding sequence is TGTGCCAGCAGTCCCGCCTTTCAACGGGTGAACACTGAAGCTTTCTTT. The genes are TRBV28 and TRBJ1-1; D remains unclear. With 5 bases removed from V and 0 bases from J, the gap between germline ends came to 16 bases. The CDR3 extends over 16 amino acids. The germline gives CDR1 MDHEN, CDR2 SYDVKM.

CDR3 in DNA: TGTGCCAGCAGCACTGACAGGGGGCGTCCAGATACGCAGTATTTT. Encoded protein: CASSTDRGRPDTQYF. The chain is built from TRBV5-4 and TRBJ2-3, with 10 bases fitting TRBD1. The CDR3 consists of 15 residues. CDR1 SGHNT and CDR2 YYREEE come from the germline V gene (reference sequence). The V gene end was trimmed by 4 bases and the J gene end by 4 bases; junction bases not matched to a gene: 6.

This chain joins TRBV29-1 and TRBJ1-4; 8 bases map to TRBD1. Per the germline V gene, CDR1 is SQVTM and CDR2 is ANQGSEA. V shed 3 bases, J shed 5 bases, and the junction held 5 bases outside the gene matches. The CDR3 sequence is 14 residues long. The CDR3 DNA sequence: TGCAGCGTTGAGCAGGGGGCTTCGAATGAAAAACTGTTTTTT. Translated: CSVEQGASNEKLFF.

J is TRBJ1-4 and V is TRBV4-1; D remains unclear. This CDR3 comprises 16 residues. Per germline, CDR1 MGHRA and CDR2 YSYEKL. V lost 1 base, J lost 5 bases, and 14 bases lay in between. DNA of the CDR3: TGCGCCAGCAGCCAAGGGCAGCAACAGACAAATGAAAAACTGTTTTTT. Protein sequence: CASSQGQQQTNEKLFF.

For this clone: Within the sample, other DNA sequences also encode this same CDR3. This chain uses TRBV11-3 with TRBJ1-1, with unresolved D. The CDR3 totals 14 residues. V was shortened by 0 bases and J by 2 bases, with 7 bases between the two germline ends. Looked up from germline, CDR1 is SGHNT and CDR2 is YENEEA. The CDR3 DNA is TGTGCCAGCAGCTTAGATCTAGGCAACACTGAAGCTTTCTTT. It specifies CASSLDLGNTEAFF.

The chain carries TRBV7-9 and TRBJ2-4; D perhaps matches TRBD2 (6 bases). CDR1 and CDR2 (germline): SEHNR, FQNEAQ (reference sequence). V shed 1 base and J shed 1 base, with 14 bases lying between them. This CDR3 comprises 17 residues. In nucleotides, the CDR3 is TGTGCCAGCAGCTTAGGGTGGGGCCGGGAGGCCAAAAACATTCAGTACTTC. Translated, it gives CASSLGWGREAKNIQYF. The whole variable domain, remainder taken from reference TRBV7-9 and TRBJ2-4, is DTGVSQNPRHKITKRGQNVTFRCDPISEHNRLYWYRQTLGQGPEFLTYFQNEAQLEKSRLLSDRFSAERPKGSFSTLEIQRTEQGDSAMYLCASSLGWGREAKNIQYFGAGTRLSVL.

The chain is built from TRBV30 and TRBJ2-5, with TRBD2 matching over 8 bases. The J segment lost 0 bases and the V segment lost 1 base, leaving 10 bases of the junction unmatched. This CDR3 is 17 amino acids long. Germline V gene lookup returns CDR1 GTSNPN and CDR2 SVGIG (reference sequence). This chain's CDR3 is CAWSGSGTSGYQETQYF. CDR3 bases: TGTGCCTGGAGTGGTTCGGGAACTAGCGGATACCAAGAGACCCAGTACTTC.

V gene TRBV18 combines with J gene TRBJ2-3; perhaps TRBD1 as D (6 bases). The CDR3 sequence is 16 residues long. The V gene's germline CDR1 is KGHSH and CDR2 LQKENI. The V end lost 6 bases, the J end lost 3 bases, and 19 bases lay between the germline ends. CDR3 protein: CASSFFTGPGTDTQYF. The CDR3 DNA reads TGTGCCAGCTCTTTTTTTACAGGGCCGGGGACAGATACGCAGTATTTT.

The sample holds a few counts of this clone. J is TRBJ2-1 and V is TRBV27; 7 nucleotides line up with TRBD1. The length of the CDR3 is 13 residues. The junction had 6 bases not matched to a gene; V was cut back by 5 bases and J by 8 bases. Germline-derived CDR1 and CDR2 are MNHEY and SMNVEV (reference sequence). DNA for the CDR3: TGTGCCAGCAGTGTCAGGGGGTACGATGAGCAGTTCTTC. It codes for CASSVRGYDEQFF.

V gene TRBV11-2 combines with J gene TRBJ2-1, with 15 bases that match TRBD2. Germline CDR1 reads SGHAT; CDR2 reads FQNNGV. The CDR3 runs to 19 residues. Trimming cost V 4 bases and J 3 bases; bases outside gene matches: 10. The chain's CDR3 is CASSSASGTSGRNYNEQFF. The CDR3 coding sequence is TGTGCCAGCAGCTCCGCCAGTGGGACTAGCGGGAGGAACTACAATGAGCAGTTCTTC.

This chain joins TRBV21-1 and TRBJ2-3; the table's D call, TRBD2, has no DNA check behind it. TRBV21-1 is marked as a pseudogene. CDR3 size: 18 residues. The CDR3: CASSSPGTSGRWKNTQYF. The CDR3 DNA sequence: TGTGCCAGCAGCTCCCCCGGGACTAGCGGGAGATGGAAGAATACGCAGTATTTT.

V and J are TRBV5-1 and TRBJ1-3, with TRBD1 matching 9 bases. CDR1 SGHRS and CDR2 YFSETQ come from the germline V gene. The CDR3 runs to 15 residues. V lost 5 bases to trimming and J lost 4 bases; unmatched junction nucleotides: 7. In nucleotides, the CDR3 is TGCGCCAGCAGTTCTACAGGGGGCGCCGGAAACACCATATATTTT. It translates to CASSSTGGAGNTIYF.

In nucleotides, the CDR3 is TGTGCCAGCAGACCGGACAGGGGATCCTACAATGAGCAGTTCTTC. Its translation is CASRPDRGSYNEQFF. The V gene is TRBV11-2, the J gene TRBJ2-1; 9 bases are shared with TRBD1. Per germline, CDR1 SGHAT and CDR2 FQNNGV. The V and J ends lost 6 bases and 1 base, in that order; junction bases with no gene match: 4. This CDR3 comprises 15 residues.

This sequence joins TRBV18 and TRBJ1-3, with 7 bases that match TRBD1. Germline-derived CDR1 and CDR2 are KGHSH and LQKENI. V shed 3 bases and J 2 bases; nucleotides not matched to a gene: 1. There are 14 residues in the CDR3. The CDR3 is CASSPQGAGNTIYF. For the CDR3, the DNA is TGTGCCAGCTCACCCCAGGGGGCTGGAAACACCATATATTTT.

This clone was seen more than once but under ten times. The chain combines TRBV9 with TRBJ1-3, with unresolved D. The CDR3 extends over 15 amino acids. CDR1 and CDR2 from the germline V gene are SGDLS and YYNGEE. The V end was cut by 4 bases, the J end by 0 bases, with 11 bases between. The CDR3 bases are TGTGCCAGCAGCACTAATCCTTCCTCTGGAAACACCATATATTTT. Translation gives CASSTNPSSGNTIYF.

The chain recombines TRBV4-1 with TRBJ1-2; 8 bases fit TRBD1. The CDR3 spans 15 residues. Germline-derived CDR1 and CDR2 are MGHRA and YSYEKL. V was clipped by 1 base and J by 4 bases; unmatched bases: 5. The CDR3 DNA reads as TGCGCCAGCAGCCAAGTACCAGGGGGCAGCTATGGCTACACCTTC. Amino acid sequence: CASSQVPGGSYGYTF.

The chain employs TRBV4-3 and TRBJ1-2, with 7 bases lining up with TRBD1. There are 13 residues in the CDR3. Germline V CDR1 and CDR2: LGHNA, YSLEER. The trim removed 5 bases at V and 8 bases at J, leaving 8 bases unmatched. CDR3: CASSATGTQGYTF. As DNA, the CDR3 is TGCGCCAGCAGCGCGACAGGGACGCAAGGCTACACCTTC.